The clone carrying this TCR beta chain was observed a few times. Its antigen is undetermined. The sample comes from a study of CD8+ T cells in alopecia areata. In the study overall: Treatment ran 6 to 18 months, with 6 months of follow-up afterward.

Overall study findings and caveats: Numerous clones, expanded in lesions, remained in scalp and blood during tofacitinib. Normal skin's resident alphabeta T cells are sequenced alongside lesional scalp T cells.

After isolation, RNA underwent reverse transcription to generate cDNA as the sequencing template. Profiling relied on immunoSEQ multiplex PCR, and the TCRdb table lists in-frame clones only, not all of them. The data contain over 250,000 clones, 60% of them seen just once; the ten biggest clones take up about 0.93%. CDR3 length: 17 residues. V shed 2 bases and J shed 4 bases, with 21 bases lying between them. In germline, CDR1 is SGHDN, CDR2 FVKESK. Treatment: oral pan-JAK inhibitor, 5-10 mg twice daily. PBMCs were stained for CD3, CD4 and CD8, and CD4+ and CD8+ T cells were sorted. The TCR was taken from a human donor with alopecia areata. This rearrangement joins TRBV14 to TRBJ2-7, with D perhaps assigned TRBD1 or TRBD2 (5 bases each). The sequences come from CD4+ T cells sorted from blood, collected at week 52, from a patient treated with tofacitinib. The CDR3: CASSQLAGTEGSYEQYF. In DNA, the CDR3 is TGTGCCAGCAGCCAACTGGCCGGGACGGAAGGTTCGTACGAGCAGTACTTC.